The entry below describes one T cell receptor (beta chain). Its antigen remains unidentified. These data come from a study of CD8 T cells in ankylosing spondylitis. The study, taken as a whole, reports: The clones that were linked to disease were reported to be significantly enriched in matched synovial fluid samples from ankylosing spondylitis patients. Seemingly distinctive of ankylosing spondylitis blood was a TCR beta motif formed by eight highly homologous variants. In the blood and synovial fluid of reactive arthritis, some motif variants had been previously reported.

TCRdb re-derived calls from the 5' RACE reads in MiXCR, one entry per CDR3 protein. The repertoire holds 400,000 to 450,000 distinct CDR3 sequences, with 17% as singletons. Trimming pared 0 bases from V and 5 bases from J, leaving 11 bases between. Germline V gene lookup returns CDR1 MNHEY and CDR2 SVGAGI. The CDR3 consists of 15 residues. This sequence originates from a male donor with ankylosing spondylitis. The chain has TRBV6-5 and TRBJ2-1; D tentatively fits TRBD1 or TRBD2 (5 bases each). Sequenced sample: blood, either unsorted or a sorted T cell fraction (not recorded which). CDR3 sequence reads: CASSYSGTRNNEQFF. The CDR3 nucleotides read TGTGCCAGCAGTTACTCCGGGACCCGTAACAATGAGCAGTTCTTC.